This TCR beta chain came from a study of molecular identifiers for immune sequencing clone quantification. Germline values: CDR1 SQVTM, CDR2 ANQGSEA. V dropped 0 bases and J dropped 4 bases, with 9 bases sitting between them. This CDR3 region has 13 residues. Ten or more counts support this clonotype. What it binds is unknown. One entry per CDR3 protein results from TCRdb running MiXCR on the PCR reads. The table lists 350,000 or so distinct CDR3 sequences, 20% to 25% of them singletons. Study-wide findings and caveats: Clones exceeding 20 RNA copies carried over 99% of effector molecules but under 1% of naive-cell molecules. Researchers reportedly could pick up spiked Jurkat TCR RNA from one cell mixed into one million naive cells. Barcode sharing among identical TCR molecules could make large clones appear smaller.

Sorted naive CD8 T cells were those defined as CD8+CD4-CCR7+CD45RA+. The chain recombines TRBV29-1 with TRBJ2-5; D tentatively reads TRBD1 or TRBD2 (6 bases each). Sequencing was performed on naive CD8+ T cells from blood, with Jurkat cell RNA spiked in. The subset was: FACS-sorted CD8+CD4-CCR7+CD45RA+ naive T cells. The clonotype originates from a human donor in good health. Some libraries in this study had Jurkat cell RNA spiked in. Here the CDR3 DNA reads TGCAGCGTTGAAGAACCGGGGGCAGAGACCCAGTACTTC. Translating it yields CSVEEPGAETQYF.